Here is one T cell receptor beta chain with its context. Its antigen is as yet unknown. Use of 60 Vbeta and 13 Jbeta primers characterized the PCR. Assay used: immunoSEQ multiplex PCR; TCRdb lists only in-frame clones, some missing. The sample holds about 150,000 clones; 65% to 85% are singletons and the top ten take more than 3%. This CDR3 is built from 16 residues. V was clipped by 4 bases and J by 6 bases; unmatched bases: 10. Germline V CDR1 and CDR2: SGHNT, YYREEE (reference sequence). This entry comes from a study of cytomegalovirus exposure and HLA in healthy donors. In the study overall: The 95 million to 120 million unique TCR beta sequences, from about 190 million T cells, were found by an earlier analysis. Study-wide findings and caveats: Later genetic work tied a missense DCLRE1C variant to beta-chain V and J trimming. The Asian-associated ancestry cluster reportedly had fewer N-insertions than the approximately 630-donor mean in a later analysis. In an earlier analysis, in roughly 580 donors, most V segments appeared productive either ~87% or ~30% of the time.

Input material: PBMCs. The chain uses TRBV5-4 and TRBJ2-2; 9 bases line up with TRBD1. This sequence originates from a male donor in good health and CMV-seronegative. The CDR3 region is CASSRTGTGNPGELFF. CDR3 nucleotides: TGTGCCAGCAGCCGAACCGGGACAGGGAATCCCGGGGAGCTGTTTTTT.